The clone carrying this T cell receptor (beta chain) was counted a few times. Its antigen is unidentified. The data are from a study of cytomegalovirus exposure and HLA in healthy donors. Findings and limits, study-wide: Analyzed later, most CMV-associated TCR beta chains appeared HLA-restricted. Per a prior analysis, the majority of TCR beta V segments were productive roughly 87% or roughly 30% of the time.

V was shortened by 0 bases and J by 6 bases, with 12 bases between the two germline ends. This CDR3 region has 14 residues. Germline assignment: CDR1 MNHEY and CDR2 SVGAGI. With 60 Vbeta and 13 Jbeta primers, the PCR was carried out. Profiled with immunoSEQ multiplex PCR; TCRdb holds only in-frame clones, not every one. The top ten clones hold about 2.1% of a sample with 65,000 to 85,000 clones, 86% of them seen once. The rearrangement uses TRBV6-5 and TRBJ2-7; possibly TRBD1 for D (6 bases). This clonotype was sampled from a woman between 25 and 40 years old in good health and CMV-seronegative. The source material was PBMCs. The CDR3 region is CASSYSTPRGEQYF. Here the CDR3 DNA reads TGTGCCAGCAGTTACTCGACACCCAGGGGCGAGCAGTACTTC.